Detailed here is one TCR beta chain. As yet, its antigen is unknown. This record belongs to a study of identical twins. Study results and limitations: The abundant beta clonotypes from cord blood had fewer insertions, and memory repertoires had none of this. Models underestimated TCR alpha sharing (out-of-frame) in monozygotic twins.

No donor was unhealthy or non-Caucasian. J lost 5 bases, V lost 2 bases, and 5 bases had no gene match. CDR3 length equals 15 residues. Germline V gene lookup returns CDR1 SGHTA and CDR2 FQGNSA. TCRdb ran MiXCR on the 5' RACE reads and lists one entry per CDR3 protein. This table holds hundreds of thousands of distinct CDR3 sequences, approximately 9% found once. V is TRBV7-2 and J is TRBJ2-5, with 10 bases identical to TRBD2. The TCR sequence derives from a woman aged 18 to 35 in good health. The sequencing input was memory (CD45RO+) T cells sorted from blood. DNA of the CDR3: TGTGCCAGCAGCTTAACTAGCGGGGCCTGGGAGACCCAGTACTTC. The encoded protein is CASSLTSGAWETQYF.